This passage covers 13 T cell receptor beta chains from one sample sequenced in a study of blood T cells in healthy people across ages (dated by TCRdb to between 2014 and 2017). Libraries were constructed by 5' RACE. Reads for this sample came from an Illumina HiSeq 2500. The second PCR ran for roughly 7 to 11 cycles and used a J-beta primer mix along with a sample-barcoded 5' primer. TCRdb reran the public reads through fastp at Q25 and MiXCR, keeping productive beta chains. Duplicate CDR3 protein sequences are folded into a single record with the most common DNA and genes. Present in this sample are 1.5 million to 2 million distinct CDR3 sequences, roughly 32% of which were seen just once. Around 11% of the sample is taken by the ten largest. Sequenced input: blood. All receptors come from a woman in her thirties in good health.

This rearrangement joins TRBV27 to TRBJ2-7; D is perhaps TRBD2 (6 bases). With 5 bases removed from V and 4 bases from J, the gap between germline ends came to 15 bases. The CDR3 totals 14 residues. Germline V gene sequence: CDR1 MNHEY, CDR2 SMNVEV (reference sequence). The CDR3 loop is CASSPTPGVYEQYF. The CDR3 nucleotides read TGTGCCAGCAGTCCGACGCCGGGAGTATACGAGCAGTACTTC.

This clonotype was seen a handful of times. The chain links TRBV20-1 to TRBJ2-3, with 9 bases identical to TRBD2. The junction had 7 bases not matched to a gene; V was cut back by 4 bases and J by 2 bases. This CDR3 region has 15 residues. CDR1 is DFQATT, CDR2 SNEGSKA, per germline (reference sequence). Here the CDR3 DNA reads TGCAGTGCTATTAGCGGGAGTGGGGCCACAGATACGCAGTATTTT. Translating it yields CSAISGSGATDTQYF.

The CDR3 bases are TGTGCCAGCAGCCAAGATGGATTAGGAGAAAAACTGTTTTTT. This translates into CASSQDGLGEKLFF. V usage is TRBV3-1 and J usage is TRBJ1-4; D gene uncertain. This CDR3 has 14 residues. Per the germline V gene, CDR1 is LGHDT and CDR2 is YNNKEL (reference sequence). The V and J ends lost 0 bases and 8 bases respectively, with 10 bases between them.

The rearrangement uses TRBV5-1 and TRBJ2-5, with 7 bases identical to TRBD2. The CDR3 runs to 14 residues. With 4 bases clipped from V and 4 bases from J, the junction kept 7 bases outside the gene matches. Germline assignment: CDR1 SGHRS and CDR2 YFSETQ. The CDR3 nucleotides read TGCGCCAGCAGCCTCAGCGGGGCGCCAGAGACCCAGTACTTC. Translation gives CASSLSGAPETQYF. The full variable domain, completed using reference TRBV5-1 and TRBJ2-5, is KAGVTQTPRYLIKTRGQQVTLSCSPISGHRSVSWYQQTPGQGLQFLFEYFSETQRNKGNFPGRFSGRQFSNSRSEMNVSTLELGDSALYLCASSLSGAPETQYFGPGTRLLVL.

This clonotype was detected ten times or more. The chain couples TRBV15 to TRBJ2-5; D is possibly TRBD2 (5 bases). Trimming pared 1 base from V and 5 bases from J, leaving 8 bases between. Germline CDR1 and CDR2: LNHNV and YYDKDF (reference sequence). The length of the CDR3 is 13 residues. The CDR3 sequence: CATSRGGKETQYF. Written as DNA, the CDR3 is TGTGCCACCAGCAGAGGAGGGAAGGAGACCCAGTACTTC. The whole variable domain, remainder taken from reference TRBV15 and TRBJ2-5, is DAMVIQNPRYQVTQFGKPVTLSCSQTLNHNVMYWYQQKSSQAPKLLFHYYDKDFNNEADTPDNFQSRRPNTSFCFLDIRSPGLGDTAMYLCATSRGGKETQYFGPGTRLLVL.

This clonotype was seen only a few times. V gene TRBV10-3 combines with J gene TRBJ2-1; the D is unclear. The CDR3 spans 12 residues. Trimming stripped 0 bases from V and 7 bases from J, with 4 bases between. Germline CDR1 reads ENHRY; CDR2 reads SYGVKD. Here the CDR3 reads CAISESMNEQFF. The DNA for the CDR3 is TGTGCCATCAGTGAGTCCATGAATGAGCAGTTCTTC.

CDR3 sequence: CASRSGAGEQYF. DNA for the CDR3: TGTGCCAGCAGGTCGGGGGCGGGCGAGCAGTACTTC. The chain links TRBV27 to TRBJ2-7, with D perhaps being TRBD1 or TRBD2 (6 bases each). CDR1 and CDR2 from the germline V gene are MNHEY and SMNVEV (reference sequence). Trimming took off 6 bases at V and 6 bases at J, with 12 bases between the two ends. This CDR3 region has 12 residues.

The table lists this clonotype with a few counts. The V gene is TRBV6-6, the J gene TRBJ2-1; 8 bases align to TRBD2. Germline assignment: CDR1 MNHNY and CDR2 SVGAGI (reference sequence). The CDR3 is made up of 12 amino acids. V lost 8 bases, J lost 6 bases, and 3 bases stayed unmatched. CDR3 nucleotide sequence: TGTGCCAGCGGACTAGCTGGCAATGAGCAGTTCTTC. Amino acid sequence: CASGLAGNEQFF.

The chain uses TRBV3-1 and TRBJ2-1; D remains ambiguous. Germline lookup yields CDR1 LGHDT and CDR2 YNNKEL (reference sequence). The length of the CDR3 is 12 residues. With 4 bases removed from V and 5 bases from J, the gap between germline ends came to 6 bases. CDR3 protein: CASSPKHNEQFF. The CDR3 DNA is TGTGCCAGCAGCCCAAAGCACAATGAGCAGTTCTTC.

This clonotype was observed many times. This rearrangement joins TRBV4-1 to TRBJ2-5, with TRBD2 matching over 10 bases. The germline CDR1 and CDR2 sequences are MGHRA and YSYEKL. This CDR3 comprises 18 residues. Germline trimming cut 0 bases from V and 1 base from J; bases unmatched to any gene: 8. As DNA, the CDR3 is TGCGCCAGCAGCCAAGAACGGGCGGGACTAGCGCGCCAAGAGACCCAGTACTTC. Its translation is CASSQERAGLARQETQYF.

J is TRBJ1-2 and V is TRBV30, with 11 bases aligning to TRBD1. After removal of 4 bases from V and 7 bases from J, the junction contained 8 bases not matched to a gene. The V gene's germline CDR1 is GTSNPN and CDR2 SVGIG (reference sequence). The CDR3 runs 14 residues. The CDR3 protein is CAWNYMGQGGGYTF. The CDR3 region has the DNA TGTGCCTGGAATTATATGGGACAGGGGGGTGGCTACACCTTC.

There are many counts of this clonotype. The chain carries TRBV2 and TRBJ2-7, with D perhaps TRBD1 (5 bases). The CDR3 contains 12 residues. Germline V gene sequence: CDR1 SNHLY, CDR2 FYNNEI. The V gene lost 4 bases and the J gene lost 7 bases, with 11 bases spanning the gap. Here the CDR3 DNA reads TGTGCCAGCAGTGTTAACAGGTTAGAGCAGTACTTC. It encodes CASSVNRLEQYF.

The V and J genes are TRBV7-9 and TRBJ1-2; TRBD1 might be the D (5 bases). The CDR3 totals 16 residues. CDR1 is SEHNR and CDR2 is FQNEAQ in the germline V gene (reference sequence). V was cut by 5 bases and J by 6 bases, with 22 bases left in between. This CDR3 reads CASSPLRTMGVDGYTF. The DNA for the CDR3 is TGTGCCAGCAGCCCTCTGCGGACTATGGGGGTGGATGGCTACACCTTC.